These T cell receptor beta chains were read from a single sample in a study of blood T cells in healthy people across ages. TCRdb re-derived calls from the 5' RACE reads in MiXCR, one entry per CDR3 protein. The data show around 1,800,000 distinct CDR3 sequences, about two fifths seen once. Source material: blood. The receptors come from a human donor in good health. The CDR3 runs from the conserved cysteine through the conserved F or W. Each record gives: D gene, J gene, clone size, V gene, CDR3 protein, CDR3 DNA. A D gene is named only where the DNA matches it firmly. For some rows the clone size is stated as once, few or many, or as a class when expanded; others skip it.

d_call: TRBD1; j_call: TRBJ1-1; clone_size: -; v_call: TRBV10-3; cdr3_aa: CAISGTTGGNTEAFF; cdr3_nt: TGTGCCATCAGTGGAACTACAGGGGGGAACACTGAAGCTTTCTTT
d_call: TRBD2; j_call: TRBJ2-3; clone_size: -; v_call: TRBV12-3/TRBV12-4; cdr3_aa: CASTRSGGVGDTQYF; cdr3_nt: TGTGCCAGCACCAGAAGCGGGGGGGTAGGAGATACGCAGTATTTT
d_call: -; j_call: TRBJ2-3; clone_size: once; v_call: TRBV12-3/TRBV12-4; cdr3_aa: CASSLAQTDTEYF; cdr3_nt: TGTGCCAGCAGTTTAGCGCAAACAGATACGGAGTATTTT
d_call: -; j_call: TRBJ1-2; clone_size: few; v_call: TRBV20-1; cdr3_aa: CSANRDNYGYTF; cdr3_nt: TGCAGTGCTAACAGGGATAACTATGGCTACACCTTC
d_call: -; j_call: TRBJ1-2; clone_size: -; v_call: TRBV5-1; cdr3_aa: CASSVGDLFYGYTF; cdr3_nt: TGCGCCAGCAGCGTCGGGGACCTCTTCTATGGCTACACCTTC
d_call: TRBD1; j_call: TRBJ2-1; clone_size: few; v_call: TRBV4-2; cdr3_aa: CASSQDLVGQGAYNEQFF; cdr3_nt: TGTGCCAGCAGCCAAGATCTAGTCGGACAGGGGGCATACAATGAGCAGTTCTTC
d_call: -; j_call: TRBJ1-2; clone_size: -; v_call: TRBV7-2; cdr3_aa: CASSLVVKVGYTF; cdr3_nt: TGTGCCAGCAGCTTAGTGGTGAAGGTTGGCTACACCTTC
d_call: -; j_call: TRBJ2-2; clone_size: many; v_call: TRBV7-8; cdr3_aa: CASSQQISGGELFF; cdr3_nt: TGTGCCAGCAGCCAACAGATATCGGGCGGGGAGCTGTTTTTT
d_call: TRBD1; j_call: TRBJ1-2; clone_size: -; v_call: TRBV4-1; cdr3_aa: CASSLGSGQSTGYTF; cdr3_nt: TGCGCCAGCAGCCTAGGGTCGGGACAGTCAACCGGCTACACCTTC
d_call: -; j_call: TRBJ2-1; clone_size: -; v_call: TRBV9; cdr3_aa: CASSANSVNEQFF; cdr3_nt: TGTGCCAGCAGCGCCAATAGTGTGAATGAGCAGTTCTTC
d_call: TRBD1; j_call: TRBJ1-2; clone_size: few; v_call: TRBV7-3; cdr3_aa: CASSPTGEGYTF; cdr3_nt: TGTGCCAGCAGCCCCACAGGGGAAGGCTACACCTTC
d_call: -; j_call: TRBJ2-3; clone_size: few; v_call: TRBV10-3; cdr3_aa: CATGRGTDTQYF; cdr3_nt: TGTGCCACCGGCCGGGGCACAGATACGCAGTATTTT
d_call: -; j_call: TRBJ2-7; clone_size: -; v_call: TRBV29-1; cdr3_aa: CSVLGDGTRYEQYF; cdr3_nt: TGCAGCGTTTTAGGAGATGGGACACGCTACGAGCAGTACTTC
d_call: -; j_call: TRBJ1-2; clone_size: -; v_call: TRBV12-3/TRBV12-4; cdr3_aa: CASSLTGSFYGYTF; cdr3_nt: TGTGCCAGCAGCCTAACAGGGAGCTTCTATGGCTACACCTTC
d_call: -; j_call: TRBJ2-1; clone_size: few; v_call: TRBV24-1; cdr3_aa: CAIEGGTYNEQFF; cdr3_nt: TGTGCCATTGAGGGGGGCACCTACAATGAGCAGTTCTTC
d_call: -; j_call: TRBJ2-1; clone_size: -; v_call: TRBV7-2; cdr3_aa: CASSWRSGAHGEQFF; cdr3_nt: TGTGCCAGCAGCTGGCGAAGTGGGGCGCATGGGGAGCAGTTCTTC
d_call: -; j_call: TRBJ1-1; clone_size: -; v_call: TRBV3-1; cdr3_aa: CASSQDRFGTEAFF; cdr3_nt: TGTGCCAGCAGCCAGGACAGATTTGGCACTGAAGCTTTCTTT
d_call: -; j_call: TRBJ2-5; clone_size: few; v_call: TRBV12-3/TRBV12-4; cdr3_aa: CASTGTGGLQETQYF; cdr3_nt: TGTGCCAGCACCGGGACCGGGGGCCTCCAAGAGACCCAGTACTTC
d_call: -; j_call: TRBJ2-1; clone_size: -; v_call: TRBV2; cdr3_aa: CASTQGNNEQFF; cdr3_nt: TGTGCCAGCACCCAGGGTAACAATGAGCAGTTCTTC
d_call: -; j_call: TRBJ1-1; clone_size: few; v_call: TRBV3-1; cdr3_aa: CASSLDQGFGGTEAFF; cdr3_nt: TGTGCCAGCAGCCTCGACCAGGGATTCGGGGGCACTGAAGCTTTCTTT